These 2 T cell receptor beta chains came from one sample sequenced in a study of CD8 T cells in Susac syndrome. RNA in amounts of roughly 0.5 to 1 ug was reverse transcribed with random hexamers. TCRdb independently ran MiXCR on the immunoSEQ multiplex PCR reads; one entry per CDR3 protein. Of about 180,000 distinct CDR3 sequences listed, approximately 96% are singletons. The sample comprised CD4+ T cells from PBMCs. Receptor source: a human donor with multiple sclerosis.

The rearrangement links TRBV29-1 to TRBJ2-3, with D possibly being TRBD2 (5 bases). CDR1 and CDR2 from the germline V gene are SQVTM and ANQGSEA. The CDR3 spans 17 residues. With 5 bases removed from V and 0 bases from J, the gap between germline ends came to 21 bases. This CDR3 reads CSVSGRPPTTSTDTQYF. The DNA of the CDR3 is TGCAGCGTTTCGGGGAGACCCCCTACTACTAGCACAGATACGCAGTATTTT.

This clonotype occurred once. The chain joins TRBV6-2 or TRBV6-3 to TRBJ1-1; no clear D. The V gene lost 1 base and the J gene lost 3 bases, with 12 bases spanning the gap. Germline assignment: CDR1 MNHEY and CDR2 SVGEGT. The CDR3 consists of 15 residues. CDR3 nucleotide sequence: TGTGCCAGCAGTTACTTCGGCCCTCGGGACACTGAAGCTTTCTTT. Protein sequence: CASSYFGPRDTEAFF.